The 11 T cell receptor beta chains given below trace back to one sample, sequenced in a study of cytomegalovirus exposure and HLA in healthy donors. PCR employed 60 Vbeta and 13 Jbeta primers. Clones were sequenced by immunoSEQ multiplex PCR, and TCRdb holds only the in-frame ones, with some missing. This repertoire shows about 130,000 clones, 84% found once; its top ten account for roughly 3%. Sequenced material: PBMCs. These receptors were obtained from a woman under 30 in good health and CMV-seropositive.

In its sample, this clone was seen once. J is TRBJ2-7 and V is TRBV14; maybe TRBD2 (6 bases). V lost 0 bases, J lost 0 bases, and 9 bases lay in between. Germline V gene lookup returns CDR1 SGHDN and CDR2 FVKESK. The CDR3 is made up of 15 amino acids. This chain's CDR3 is CASSQEGGYSYEQYF. CDR3 DNA: TGTGCCAGCAGCCAAGAGGGGGGATACTCCTACGAGCAGTACTTC.

The sample holds a few counts of this clone. This CDR3 reads CATSISGASTDTQYF. The DNA of the CDR3 is TGTGCCACCAGCATTAGCGGGGCTAGCACAGATACGCAGTATTTT. The V and J genes are TRBV15 and TRBJ2-3; 8 bases map to TRBD2. V trimming: 4 bases; J trimming: 0 bases; junction bases outside the gene matches: 3. Germline assignment: CDR1 LNHNV and CDR2 YYDKDF (reference sequence). This CDR3 is built from 15 residues.

This clone appeared once. This chain joins TRBV6-5 and TRBJ2-5; TRBD2 matches at 9 bases. The ends lost 8 bases at V and 1 base at J; junction bases unmatched: 8. CDR1 MNHEY and CDR2 SVGAGI come from the germline V gene. The CDR3 loop spans 15 amino acids. The CDR3 loop is CASCRLAGTQETQYF. CDR3 sequence (DNA): TGTGCCAGCTGTCGGCTAGCGGGGACCCAAGAGACCCAGTACTTC.

The rearrangement uses TRBV5-1 and TRBJ1-1; no clear D gene. The CDR3 has 13 residues. Germline V gene data show CDR1 as SGHRS and CDR2 as YFSETQ. V was pared by 2 bases and J by 3 bases, with 8 bases between. Here the CDR3 DNA reads TGCGCCAGCAGCTTAGGAGGAGACACTGAAGCTTTCTTT. It specifies CASSLGGDTEAFF.

This clone was seen just once. The chain carries TRBV5-4 and TRBJ2-2, with D hard to call. The CDR3 sequence is 15 residues long. The V gene's germline CDR1 is SGHNT and CDR2 YYREEE (reference sequence). Trimming took off 3 bases at V and 8 bases at J, with 17 bases between the two ends. CDR3 coding DNA: TGTGCCAGCAGCTCGGGTCCCACCACTGGGGGGGAGCTGTTTTTT. Translating it yields CASSSGPTTGGELFF.

This rearrangement joins TRBV9 to TRBJ2-1, with 9 positions matching TRBD1. The CDR3 is made up of 16 amino acids. The germline V gene has CDR1 SGDLS and CDR2 YYNGEE. V trimming: 6 bases; J trimming: 8 bases; junction bases outside the gene matches: 15. The CDR3 loop reads CASTLRGTGTLHEQFF. In nucleotides, the CDR3 is TGTGCCAGCACCCTTCGCGGGACAGGGACCTTGCATGAGCAGTTCTTC.

This chain links TRBV7-9 with TRBJ2-3; 8 bases are a match to TRBD1. This CDR3 contains 17 residues. In germline, CDR1 is SEHNR, CDR2 FQNEAQ (reference sequence). The trim removed 3 bases at V and 2 bases at J, leaving 10 bases unmatched. DNA for the CDR3: TGTGCCAGCAGCTTCCCAACCAGACAGGGGTACACAGATACGCAGTATTTT. It is translated as CASSFPTRQGYTDTQYF.

The V and J genes are TRBV12-1 and TRBJ2-5; the table gives TRBD2 as D, unverified against the DNA. TRBV12-1 corresponds to a pseudogene. This CDR3 has 16 amino acids. This CDR3 is CASSFLLAGKGETQYF. CDR3 coding DNA: TGTGCCAGCAGCTTTCTGCTAGCGGGGAAAGGAGAGACCCAGTACTTC.

The chain carries TRBV27 and TRBJ1-1; a possible D gene is TRBD1 (6 bases). Trimming took off 6 bases at V and 3 bases at J, with 17 bases between the two ends. CDR1 and CDR2 from the germline V gene are MNHEY and SMNVEV (reference sequence). CDR3 length: 15 amino acids. CDR3 protein: CASSINGGADTEAFF. The CDR3 nucleotides read TGTGCCAGCAGCATCAACGGGGGGGCCGACACTGAAGCTTTCTTT.

The chain employs TRBV25-1 and TRBJ2-2, with 7 bases identical to TRBD1. V shed 1 base, J shed 2 bases, and the junction held 7 bases outside the gene matches. This CDR3 has 17 amino acids. CDR1 and CDR2 from the germline V gene are MGHDK and SYGVNS. CDR3 loop: CASSELGTGENTGELFF. The CDR3 DNA sequence: TGTGCCAGCAGTGAATTAGGTACAGGGGAAAACACCGGGGAGCTGTTTTTT.

Remarks on this clone: The junction does not match germline at one end; this may be a read error. CDR3 sequence: CASGRDTYNGQFF. The CDR3 coding sequence is TGTGCCAGCGGACGGGACACCTACAATGGGCAGTTCTTC. V usage is TRBV5-4 and J usage is TRBJ2-1; D possibly corresponds to TRBD1 (6 bases). CDR3 length: 13 residues. Looked up from germline, CDR1 is SGHNT and CDR2 is YYREEE (reference sequence).